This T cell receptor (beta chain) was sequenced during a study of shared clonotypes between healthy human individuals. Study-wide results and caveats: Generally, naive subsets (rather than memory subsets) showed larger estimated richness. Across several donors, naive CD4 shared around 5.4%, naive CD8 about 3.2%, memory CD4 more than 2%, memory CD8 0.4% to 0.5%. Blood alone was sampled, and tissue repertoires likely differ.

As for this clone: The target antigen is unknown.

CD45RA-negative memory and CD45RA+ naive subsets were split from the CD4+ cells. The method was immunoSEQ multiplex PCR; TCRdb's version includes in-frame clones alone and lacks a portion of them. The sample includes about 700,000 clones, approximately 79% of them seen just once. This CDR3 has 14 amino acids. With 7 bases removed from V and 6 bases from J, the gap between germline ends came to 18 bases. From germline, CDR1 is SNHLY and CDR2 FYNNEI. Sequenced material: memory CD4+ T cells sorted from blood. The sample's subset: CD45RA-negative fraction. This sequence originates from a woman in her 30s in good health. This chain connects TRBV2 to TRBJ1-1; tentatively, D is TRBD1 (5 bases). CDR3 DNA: TGTGCCAGCACCGGGACTTACGAGGGCGCTGAAGCTTTCTTT. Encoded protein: CASTGTYEGAEAFF.